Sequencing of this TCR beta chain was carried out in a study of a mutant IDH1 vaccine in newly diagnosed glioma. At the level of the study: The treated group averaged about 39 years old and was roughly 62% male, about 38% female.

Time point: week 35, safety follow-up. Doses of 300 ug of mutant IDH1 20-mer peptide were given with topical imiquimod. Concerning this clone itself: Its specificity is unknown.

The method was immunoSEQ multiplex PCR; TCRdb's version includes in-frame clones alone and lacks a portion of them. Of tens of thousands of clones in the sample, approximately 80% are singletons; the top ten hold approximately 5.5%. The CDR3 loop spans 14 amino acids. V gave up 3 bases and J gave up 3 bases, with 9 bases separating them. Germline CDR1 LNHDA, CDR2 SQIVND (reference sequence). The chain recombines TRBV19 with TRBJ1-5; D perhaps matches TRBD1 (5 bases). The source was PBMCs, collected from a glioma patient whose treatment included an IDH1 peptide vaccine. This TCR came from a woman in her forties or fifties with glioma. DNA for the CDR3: TGTGCCAGTAGTATCTCAGGGAACAATCAGCCCCAGCATTTT. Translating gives CASSISGNNQPQHF. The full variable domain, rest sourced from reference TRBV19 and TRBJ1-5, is DGGITQSPKYLFRKEGQNVTLSCEQNLNHDAMYWYRQDPGQGLRLIYYSQIVNDFQKGDIAEGYSVSREKKESFPLTVTSAQKNPTAFYLCASSISGNNQPQHFGDGTRLSIL.